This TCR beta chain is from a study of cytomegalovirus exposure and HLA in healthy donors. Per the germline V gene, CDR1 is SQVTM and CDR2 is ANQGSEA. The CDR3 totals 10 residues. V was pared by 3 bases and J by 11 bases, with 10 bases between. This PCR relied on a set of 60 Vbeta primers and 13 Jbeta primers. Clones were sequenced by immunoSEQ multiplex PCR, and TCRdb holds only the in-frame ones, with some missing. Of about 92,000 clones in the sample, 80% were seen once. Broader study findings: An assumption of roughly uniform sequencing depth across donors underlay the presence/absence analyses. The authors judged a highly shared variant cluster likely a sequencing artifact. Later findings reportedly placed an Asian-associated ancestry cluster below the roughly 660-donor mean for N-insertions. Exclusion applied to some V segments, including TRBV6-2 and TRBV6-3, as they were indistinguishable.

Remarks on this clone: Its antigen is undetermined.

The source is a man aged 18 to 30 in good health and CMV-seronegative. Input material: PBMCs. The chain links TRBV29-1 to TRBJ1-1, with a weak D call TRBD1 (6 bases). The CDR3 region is CSVETGSAFF. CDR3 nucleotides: TGCAGCGTTGAGACAGGTTCGGCTTTCTTT.